The clone carrying this TCR beta chain appeared many times. Per the germline V gene, CDR1 is KGHSH and CDR2 is LQKENI. V lost 6 bases, J lost 7 bases, and 10 bases lay in between. The CDR3 length is 12 residues. This sample is drawn from a study of human T cells and chemical hapten exposure. A single record per CDR3 protein comes from TCRdb applying MiXCR to the RACE reads. The sample comprises some 64,000 distinct CDR3 sequences, approximately 9.9% of which are singletons, and about 2% rests with the top ten. Time point described: patch test 3, about 24 weeks after DPC sensitization. Treatment defined: therapeutic diphenylcyclopropenone sensitization with weekly scalp DPC.

Source: whole blood, taken in connection with sensitization to the hapten diphenylcyclopropenone (DPC). The chain recombines TRBV18 with TRBJ2-1; D is perhaps TRBD2 (6 bases). The clonotype was recovered from a woman between 25 and 40 years old with alopecia areata. Some clones in this sample may be carry-over from other donors' samples. The CDR3 DNA follows: TGTGCCAGCTCGTTCGGGGGTAATGAGCAGTTCTTC. Its translation is CASSFGGNEQFF. Full variable domain (remainder filled in from reference TRBV18 and TRBJ2-1): NAGVMQNPRHLVRRRGQEARLRCSPMKGHSHVYWYRQLPEEGLKFMVYLQKENIIDESGMPKERFSAEFPKEGPSILRIQQVVRGDSAAYFCASSFGGNEQFFGPGTRLTVL.